The source of this T cell receptor (beta chain) is a study of blood T cell repertoires in COVID-19. For the study at large: COVID-19 samples, acute and convalescent, were from the United States, Italy and Spain.

CDR1 and CDR2 (germline): MNHNS, SASEGT. The CDR3 sequence is 16 residues long. The J segment lost 5 bases and the V segment lost 1 base, leaving 7 bases of the junction unmatched. Per the original methods: Amplification of reference gene primers was used by the study to estimate nucleated cell counts. Only in-frame clones appear in the TCRdb table, and some are missing; sequencing was by immunoSEQ multiplex PCR. D and trimming come from the DNA, and the V and J calls and clone size come from that table. The repertoire holds around 150,000 clones, with about 85% as singletons. Sequences were obtained from peripheral blood. This receptor was obtained from a human donor with acute or convalescent COVID-19. The donor label of this sample is uncertain. J is TRBJ2-5 and V is TRBV6-1; TRBD1 matches 10 bases. CDR3 region: CASSEELGTGVETQYF. DNA for the CDR3: TGTGCCAGCAGTGAAGAATTAGGGACAGGGGTGGAGACCCAGTACTTC.